One T cell receptor beta chain is described in this entry. The antigen is unknown. Primers included in the PCR were 60 Vbeta and 13 Jbeta primers. Only in-frame clones appear in the TCRdb table, and some are missing; sequencing was by immunoSEQ multiplex PCR. Of roughly 130,000 clones listed, around 71% are singletons. The data stem from a study of cytomegalovirus exposure and HLA in healthy donors. Study observations and caveats: Common viral pathogens seemed, in a later analysis, to connect with several of the most significant clusters. Solely CMV serostatus was available to characterize immune exposure.

The CDR3 sequence is 15 residues long. Losses at the gene ends were 4 bases for V and 9 bases for J; bases not matched to a gene: 9. Germline CDR1 reads SGHRS; CDR2 reads YFSETQ. The rearrangement links TRBV5-1 to TRBJ2-1, with 11 bases matching TRBD1. Sequenced: PBMCs. The TCR comes from an older woman in good health and CMV-seropositive. The CDR3 nucleotides are TGCGCCAGCAGCGAGGGACAGGGGGTATTAAGTGAGCAGTTCTTC. Its translation: CASSEGQGVLSEQFF.